The text below deals with one T cell receptor beta chain. Its antigen is as yet unknown. J lost 3 bases, V lost 4 bases, and 6 bases had no gene match. There are 14 residues in the CDR3. Germline V CDR1 and CDR2: SGHRS, YFSETQ. The entry originates in a study of shared clonotypes between healthy human individuals. CD45RO negativity and positive selection for CCR7 defined naive CD8 cells, a population that excluded terminally differentiated effector memory CD45RA+ cells. Only Caucasian adults living in Nashville, Tennessee made up the donor group. Study conclusions and caveats: Memory subsets generally showed smaller estimated richness than naive subsets did.

Here immunoSEQ multiplex PCR was the method, and the copy in TCRdb shows in-frame clones only, minus some. The repertoire holds 600,000 or so clones, with approximately 96% as singletons. V gene TRBV5-1 combines with J gene TRBJ1-1; 7 bases map to TRBD1. The sequenced sample consisted of naive CD8+ T cells sorted from blood. This clonotype was obtained from a woman in her 30s in good health. The DNA for the CDR3 is TGCGCCAGCAGCCACATTGACAGGGACACTGAAGCTTTCTTT. Its translation: CASSHIDRDTEAFF.